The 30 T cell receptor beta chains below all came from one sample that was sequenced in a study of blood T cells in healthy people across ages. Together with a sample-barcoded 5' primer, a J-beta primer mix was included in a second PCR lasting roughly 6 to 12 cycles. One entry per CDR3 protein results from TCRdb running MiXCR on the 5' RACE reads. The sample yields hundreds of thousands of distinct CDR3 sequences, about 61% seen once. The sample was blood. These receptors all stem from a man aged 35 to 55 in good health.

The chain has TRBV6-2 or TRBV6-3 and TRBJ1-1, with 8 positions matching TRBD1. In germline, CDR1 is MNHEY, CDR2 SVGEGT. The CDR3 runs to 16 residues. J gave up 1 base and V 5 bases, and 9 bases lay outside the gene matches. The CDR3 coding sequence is TGTGCCAGCAGTCACAGGACCGGACAGGGGAACACTGAAGCTTTCTTT. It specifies CASSHRTGQGNTEAFF.

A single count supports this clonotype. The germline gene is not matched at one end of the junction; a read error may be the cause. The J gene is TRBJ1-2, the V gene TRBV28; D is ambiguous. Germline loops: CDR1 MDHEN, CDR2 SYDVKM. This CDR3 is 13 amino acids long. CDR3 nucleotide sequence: TGTGCCAGCAGTTTCGAACAGAACTATGGCCACACCTTC. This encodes CASSFEQNYGHTF.

In DNA, the CDR3 is TGTGCCATCAGTATGGGGACCTCGAGCACTGAAGCTTTCTTT. As protein: CAISMGTSSTEAFF. This rearrangement joins TRBV10-3 to TRBJ1-1; perhaps TRBD1 as D (5 bases). V was shortened by 5 bases and J by 4 bases, with 14 bases between the two germline ends. CDR1 ENHRY and CDR2 SYGVKD come from the germline V gene. The CDR3 has 14 residues.

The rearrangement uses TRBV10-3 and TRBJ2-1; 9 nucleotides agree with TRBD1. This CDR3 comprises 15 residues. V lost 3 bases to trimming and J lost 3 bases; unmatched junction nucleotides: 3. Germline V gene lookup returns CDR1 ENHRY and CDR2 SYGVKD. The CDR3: CAISEDRGNYNEQFF. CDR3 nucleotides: TGTGCCATCAGTGAAGACAGGGGGAACTACAATGAGCAGTTCTTC.

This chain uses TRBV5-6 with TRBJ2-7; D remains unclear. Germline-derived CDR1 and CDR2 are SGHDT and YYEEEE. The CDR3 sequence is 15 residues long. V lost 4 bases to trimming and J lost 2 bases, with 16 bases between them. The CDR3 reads CASSPLPGRTYEQYF. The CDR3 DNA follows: TGTGCCAGCAGCCCCCTACCGGGCCGAACCTACGAGCAGTACTTC.

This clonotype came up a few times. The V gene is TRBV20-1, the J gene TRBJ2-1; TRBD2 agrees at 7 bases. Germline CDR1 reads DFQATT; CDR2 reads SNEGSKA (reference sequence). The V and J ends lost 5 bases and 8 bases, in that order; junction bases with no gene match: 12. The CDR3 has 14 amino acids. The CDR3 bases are TGCAGTGCTCCCGGGAGGATCCGGGGGGATGAGCAGTTCTTC. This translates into CSAPGRIRGDEQFF.

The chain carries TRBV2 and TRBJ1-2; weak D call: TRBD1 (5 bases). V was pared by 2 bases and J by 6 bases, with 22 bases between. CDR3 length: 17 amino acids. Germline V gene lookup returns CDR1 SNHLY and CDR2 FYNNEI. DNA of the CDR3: TGTGCCAGCAGTGAACTTGGGGCAGGATTATTGACTAATGGCTACACCTTC. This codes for CASSELGAGLLTNGYTF.

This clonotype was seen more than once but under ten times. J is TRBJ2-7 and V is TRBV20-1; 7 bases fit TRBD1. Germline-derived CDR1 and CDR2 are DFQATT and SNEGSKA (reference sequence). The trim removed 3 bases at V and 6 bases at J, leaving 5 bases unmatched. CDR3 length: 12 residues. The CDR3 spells CSARGQLTEQYF. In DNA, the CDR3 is TGCAGTGCTAGGGGACAGTTAACCGAGCAGTACTTC.

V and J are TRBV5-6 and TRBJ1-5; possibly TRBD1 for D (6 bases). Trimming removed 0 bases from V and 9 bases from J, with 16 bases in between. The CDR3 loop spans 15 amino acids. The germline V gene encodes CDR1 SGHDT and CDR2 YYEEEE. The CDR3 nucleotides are TGTGCCAGCAGCTTGGCCGGACAGCTAATCAGGCCCCAGCATTTT. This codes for CASSLAGQLIRPQHF.

The DNA of the CDR3 is TGTGCCAGCAGCCAAGTCTTCCGGGACAGGGGTCGAGGCTACACCTTC. The encoded protein is CASSQVFRDRGRGYTF. V is TRBV3-1 and J is TRBJ1-2, with 10 bases lining up with TRBD1. The CDR3 is made up of 16 amino acids. V was clipped by 1 base and J by 8 bases; unmatched bases: 10. CDR1 and CDR2 from the germline V gene are LGHDT and YNNKEL (reference sequence).

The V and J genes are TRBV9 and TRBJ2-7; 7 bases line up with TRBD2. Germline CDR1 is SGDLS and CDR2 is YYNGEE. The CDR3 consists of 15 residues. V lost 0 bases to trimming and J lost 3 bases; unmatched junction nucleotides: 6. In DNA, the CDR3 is TGTGCCAGCAGCGTAGCAAGCCTAGCGGTCTACGAGCAGTACTTC. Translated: CASSVASLAVYEQYF.

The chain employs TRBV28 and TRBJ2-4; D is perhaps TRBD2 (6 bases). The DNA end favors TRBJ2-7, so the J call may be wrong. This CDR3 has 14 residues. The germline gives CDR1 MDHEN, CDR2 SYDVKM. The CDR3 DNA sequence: TGTGCCAGCAGTTTAGGGACTTTCGCCCCCGAGCAGTACTTC. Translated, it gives CASSLGTFAPEQYF.

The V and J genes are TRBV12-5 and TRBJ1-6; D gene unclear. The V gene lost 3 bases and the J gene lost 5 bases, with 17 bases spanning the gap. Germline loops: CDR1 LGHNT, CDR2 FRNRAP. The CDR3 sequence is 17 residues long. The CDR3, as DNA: TGTGCTAGTGGTTTACCCGCGGCCGGGCCCAATAATTCACCCCTCCACTTT. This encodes CASGLPAAGPNNSPLHF.

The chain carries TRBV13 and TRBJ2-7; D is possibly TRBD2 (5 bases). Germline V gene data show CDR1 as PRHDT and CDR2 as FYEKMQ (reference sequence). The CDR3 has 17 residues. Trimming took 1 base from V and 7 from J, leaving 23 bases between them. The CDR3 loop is CASSLVGLSRAYNEQYF. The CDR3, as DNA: TGTGCCAGCAGCTTAGTTGGCCTCTCGCGGGCCTACAATGAGCAGTACTTC.

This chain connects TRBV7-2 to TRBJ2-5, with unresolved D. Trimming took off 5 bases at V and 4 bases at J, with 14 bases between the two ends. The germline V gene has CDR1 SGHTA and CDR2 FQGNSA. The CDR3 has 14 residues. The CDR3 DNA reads TGTGCCAGCAGCGTTACGAAGGCACGAGAGACCCAGTACTTC. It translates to CASSVTKARETQYF.

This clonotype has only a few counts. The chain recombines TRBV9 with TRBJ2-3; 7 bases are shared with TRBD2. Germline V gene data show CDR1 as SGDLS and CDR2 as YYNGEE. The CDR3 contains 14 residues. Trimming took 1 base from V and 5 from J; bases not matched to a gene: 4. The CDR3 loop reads CASSVIGGGDTQYF. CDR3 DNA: TGTGCCAGCAGCGTAATCGGCGGGGGAGATACGCAGTATTTT.

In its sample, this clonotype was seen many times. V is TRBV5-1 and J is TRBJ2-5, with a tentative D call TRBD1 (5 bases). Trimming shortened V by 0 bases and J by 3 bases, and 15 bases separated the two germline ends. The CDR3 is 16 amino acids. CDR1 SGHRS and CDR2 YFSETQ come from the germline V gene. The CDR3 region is CASSLGGLTGKETQYF. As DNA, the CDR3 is TGCGCCAGCAGCTTGGGGGGCTTGACTGGGAAAGAGACCCAGTACTTC.

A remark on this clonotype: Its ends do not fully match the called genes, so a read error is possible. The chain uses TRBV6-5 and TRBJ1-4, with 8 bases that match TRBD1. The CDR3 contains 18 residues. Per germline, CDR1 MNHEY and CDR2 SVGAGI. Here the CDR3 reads CASSYSDPGQEGNEKLFF. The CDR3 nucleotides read TGTGCCAGCAGTTACTCAGACCCGGGACAGGAAGGGAATGAAAAGCTGTTTTTT.

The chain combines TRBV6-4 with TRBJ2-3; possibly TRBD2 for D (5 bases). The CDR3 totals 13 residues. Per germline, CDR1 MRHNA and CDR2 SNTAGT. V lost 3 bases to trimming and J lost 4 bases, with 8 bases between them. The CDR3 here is CASSDGRADTQYF. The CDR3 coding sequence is TGTGCCAGCAGTGATGGGAGAGCAGATACGCAGTATTTT.

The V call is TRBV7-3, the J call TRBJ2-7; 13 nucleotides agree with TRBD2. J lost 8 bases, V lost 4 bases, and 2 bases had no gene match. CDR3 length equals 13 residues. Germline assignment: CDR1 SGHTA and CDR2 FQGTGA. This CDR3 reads CASSSGTSGKQYF. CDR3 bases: TGTGCCAGCAGCTCCGGGACTAGCGGGAAGCAGTACTTC.

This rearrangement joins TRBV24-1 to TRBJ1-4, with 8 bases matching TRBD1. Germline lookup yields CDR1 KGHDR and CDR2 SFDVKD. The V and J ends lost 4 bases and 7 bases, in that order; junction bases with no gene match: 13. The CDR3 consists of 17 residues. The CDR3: CATSEATGAGRGEKLFF. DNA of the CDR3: TGTGCCACCAGTGAGGCGACAGGGGCCGGTCGAGGTGAAAAACTGTTTTTT.

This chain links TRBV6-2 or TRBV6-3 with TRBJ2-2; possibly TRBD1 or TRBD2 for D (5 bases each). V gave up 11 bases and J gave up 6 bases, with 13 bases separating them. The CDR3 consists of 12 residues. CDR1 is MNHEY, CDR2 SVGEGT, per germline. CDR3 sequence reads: CAGAVSAGELFF. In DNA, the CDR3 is TGTGCCGGGGCGGTTAGCGCCGGGGAGCTGTTTTTT.

The CDR3 spells CASWGGGGQGYEQYF. DNA for the CDR3: TGTGCCAGCTGGGGCGGGGGCGGGCAGGGCTACGAGCAGTACTTC. This chain links TRBV28 with TRBJ2-7, with D maybe TRBD2 (7 bases). Trimming took off 8 bases at V and 3 bases at J, with 20 bases between the two ends. This CDR3 has 15 amino acids. Germline values: CDR1 MDHEN, CDR2 SYDVKM.

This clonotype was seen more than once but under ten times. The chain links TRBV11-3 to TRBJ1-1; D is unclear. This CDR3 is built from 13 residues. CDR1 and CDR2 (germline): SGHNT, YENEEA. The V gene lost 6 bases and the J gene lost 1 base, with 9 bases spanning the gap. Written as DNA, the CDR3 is TGTGCCAGCAGTCGCCCAGGGAACACTGAAGCTTTCTTT. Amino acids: CASSRPGNTEAFF. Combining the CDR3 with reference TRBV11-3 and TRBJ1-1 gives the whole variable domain EAGVVQSPRYKIIEKKQPVAFWCNPISGHNTLYWYLQNLGQGPELLIRYENEEAVDDSQLPKDRFSAERLKGVDSTLKIQPAELGDSAVYLCASSRPGNTEAFFGQGTRLTVV.

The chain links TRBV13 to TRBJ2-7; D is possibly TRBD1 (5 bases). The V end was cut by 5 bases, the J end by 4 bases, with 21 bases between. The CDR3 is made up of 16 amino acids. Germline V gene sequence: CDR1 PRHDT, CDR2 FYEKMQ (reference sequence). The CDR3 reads CASSPPHRPGQYEQYF. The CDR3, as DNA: TGTGCCAGCAGCCCACCACATCGCCCAGGACAATACGAGCAGTACTTC.

CDR3 loop: CASSQSQGGENIQYF. CDR3 coding DNA: TGTGCCAGCAGCCAATCCCAGGGAGGAGAAAACATTCAGTACTTC. This chain links TRBV16 with TRBJ2-4; D might be TRBD2 (6 bases). The CDR3 covers 15 residues. V lost 0 bases and J 5 bases, leaving 11 bases between the germline ends. Germline V gives CDR1 KGHSY, CDR2 FQNENV.

CDR3 amino acids: CASSQVPLFLGVDGGKQFF. The DNA of the CDR3 is TGTGCCAGCAGCCAAGTCCCTTTATTTCTGGGGGTCGACGGAGGAAAGCAGTTCTTC. The genes are TRBV4-2 and TRBJ2-1; D might be TRBD1 or TRBD2, each matching 5 bases. V dropped 1 base and J dropped 11 bases, with 30 bases sitting between them. The CDR3 contains 19 residues. The V gene's germline CDR1 is LGHNA and CDR2 YNFKEQ.

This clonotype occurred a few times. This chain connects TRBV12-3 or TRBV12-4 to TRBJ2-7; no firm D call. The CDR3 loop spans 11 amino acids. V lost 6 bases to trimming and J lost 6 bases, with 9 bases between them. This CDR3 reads CASRSLSEQYF. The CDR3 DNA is TGTGCCAGCAGAAGCCTTAGCGAGCAGTACTTC.

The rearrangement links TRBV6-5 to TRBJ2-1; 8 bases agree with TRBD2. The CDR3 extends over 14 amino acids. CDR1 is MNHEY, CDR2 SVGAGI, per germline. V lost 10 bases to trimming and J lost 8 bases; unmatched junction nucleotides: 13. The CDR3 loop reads CATTGTRVGYEQFF. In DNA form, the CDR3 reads TGTGCCACTACCGGGACTAGAGTTGGTTATGAGCAGTTCTTC.

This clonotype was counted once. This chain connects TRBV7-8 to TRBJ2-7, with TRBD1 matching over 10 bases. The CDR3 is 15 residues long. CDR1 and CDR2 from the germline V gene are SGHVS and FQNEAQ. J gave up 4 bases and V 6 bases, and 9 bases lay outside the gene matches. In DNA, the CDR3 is TGTGCCAGCAGTCATCGCCGGGACAGGGGTTACGAGCAGTACTTC. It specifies CASSHRRDRGYEQYF.